This T cell receptor beta chain was identified in a study of blood T cell repertoires in COVID-19. Study-wide background: Spain, Italy and the United States supplied samples that represented acute and convalescent COVID-19. Sources were T cells, B-cell-depleted T cells, or PBMCs; the material itself was cDNA or gDNA.

This CDR3 is 18 amino acids long. The V segment lost 1 base and the J segment 0 bases; nucleotides outside the gene matches: 6. Germline CDR1 MGHRA, CDR2 YSYEKL. Source study methods: By means of reference gene primer amplification, nucleated cell counts were estimated. The repertoire was sequenced with immunoSEQ multiplex PCR; TCRdb's copy has only in-frame clones and lacks some. V and J calls and clone size are given by that table; D and trimming were obtained from the DNA. The sample yields tens of thousands of clones, roughly 85% seen once. Sequencing was performed on peripheral blood. The sequence derives from a human donor in a cohort sampled during active or convalescent COVID-19. This chain connects TRBV4-1 to TRBJ1-6, with TRBD1 matching over 7 bases. The CDR3 DNA sequence: TGCGCCAGCAGCCAAGCAGCACAGGGGAGCTCCTATAATTCACCCCTCCACTTT. Amino acids: CASSQAAQGSSYNSPLHF.